This T cell receptor (beta chain) was profiled in a study of regulatory T cells in long-lasting Graves disease. The CDR3 is 14 amino acids. The time point here: persistent/refractory GD, antithyroid drugs over 5 years with positive TRAb. PBMC-extracted RNA yielded the TCR library. American Thyroid Association guidelines defined how Graves' disease was diagnosed. Overall study results and limits: The researchers studied only peripheral blood, not thyroid tissue. Newly diagnosed disease favored TRBV20-1 and TRBJ2-1 over persistent disease.

A note on this clonotype: The antigen is not known. The germline gene is not matched at one end of the junction; a read error may be the cause.

Through Arm-PCR of CDR3 regions and iRepertoire HTBI primers, TCR beta libraries were built. Authors' methods: Samples jointly harbored 60 to 70 TRBV and 14 to 15 TRBJ segments. In TCRdb, the multiplex PCR reads were re-called with MiXCR into one record per CDR3 protein. These V and J calls rely on TCRdb rather than the paper's analysis. The table lists a few hundred thousand distinct CDR3 sequences, about a quarter of them singletons, with roughly 26% in the top ten. The chain combines TRBV12-3 or TRBV12-4 with TRBJ2-1; 10 bases are a match to TRBD2. Sample: peripheral blood mononuclear cells (PBMCs), taken when the disease was refractory, from a patient treated with antithyroid drugs. The TCR originated in a female donor with Graves disease. CDR3 in amino acids: CVSSGLAGVGEQFF. Written as DNA, the CDR3 is TGTGTCAGCAGTGGGCTAGCGGGAGTTGGTGAGCAGTTCTTC.